The rows below give T cell receptor beta chains drawn from one sample of a study of blood T cell repertoires in COVID-19. Profiling relied on immunoSEQ multiplex PCR, and the TCRdb table lists in-frame clones only, not all of them. Of approximately 170,000 clones in the sample, roughly 84% were seen once. Material for sequencing was peripheral blood. These receptors originate from a woman in her 70s with COVID-19, enrolled during active disease. The CDR3 runs from the conserved cysteine through the conserved F or W. A D gene is named only where the DNA matches it firmly.

j_gene: TRBJ1-6; d_gene: .; v_gene: TRBV5-1; CDR3aa: CASSLAINSPLHF; CDR3nt: TGCGCCAGCAGCTTAGCCATAAATTCACCCCTCCACTTT
j_gene: TRBJ2-5; d_gene: TRBD2; v_gene: TRBV7-8; CDR3aa: CASSLWEGREETQYF; CDR3nt: TGTGCCAGCAGCCTATGGGAGGGACGGGAAGAGACCCAGTACTTC
j_gene: TRBJ2-1; d_gene: TRBD2; v_gene: TRBV9; CDR3aa: CASSVVPAGAYNEQFF; CDR3nt: TGTGCCAGCAGCGTAGTCCCAGCGGGGGCATACAATGAGCAGTTCTTC
j_gene: TRBJ2-2; d_gene: .; v_gene: TRBV9; CDR3aa: CASRGPGLGELFF; CDR3nt: TGTGCCAGCAGGGGCCCCGGACTCGGGGAGCTGTTTTTT
j_gene: TRBJ2-7; d_gene: TRBD2; v_gene: TRBV6-5; CDR3aa: CASGRGTSGLPEQYF; CDR3nt: TGTGCCAGCGGACGAGGGACTAGCGGACTCCCCGAGCAGTACTTC
j_gene: TRBJ2-2; d_gene: .; v_gene: TRBV19; CDR3aa: CATRYRETGELFF; CDR3nt: TGTGCCACCCGTTACAGGGAAACCGGGGAGCTGTTTTTT
j_gene: TRBJ1-6; d_gene: .; v_gene: TRBV6-5; CDR3aa: CASSYSKSSYNSPLHF; CDR3nt: TGTGCCAGCAGTTACAGTAAGAGCTCCTATAATTCACCCCTCCACTTT
j_gene: TRBJ1-4; d_gene: .; v_gene: TRBV9; CDR3aa: CASSGGGRLGEKLFF; CDR3nt: TGTGCCAGCAGCGGTGGGGGGAGGCTAGGGGAAAAACTGTTTTTT
j_gene: TRBJ2-2; d_gene: TRBD1; v_gene: TRBV30; CDR3aa: CAWTRPGTVITGELFF; CDR3nt: TGTGCCTGGACTCGTCCCGGGACAGTGATTACCGGGGAGCTGTTTTTT
j_gene: TRBJ1-2; d_gene: .; v_gene: TRBV20-1; CDR3aa: CSAPYRGYTF; CDR3nt: TGCAGTGCCCCCTATCGTGGCTACACCTTC
j_gene: TRBJ1-2; d_gene: .; v_gene: TRBV29-1; CDR3aa: CSVEPSSGYGYTF; CDR3nt: TGCAGCGTCGAGCCTTCCTCCGGCTATGGCTACACCTTC
j_gene: TRBJ2-3; d_gene: .; v_gene: TRBV28; CDR3aa: CASQTVTDTQYF; CDR3nt: TGTGCCAGCCAAACGGTAACAGATACGCAGTATTTT
j_gene: TRBJ1-6; d_gene: TRBD1; v_gene: TRBV6-5; CDR3aa: CASSTGGFNSPLHF; CDR3nt: TGTGCCAGCAGTACAGGGGGCTTTAATTCACCCCTCCACTTT
j_gene: TRBJ1-1; d_gene: TRBD1; v_gene: TRBV5-1; CDR3aa: CASSDRVNTEAFF; CDR3nt: TGCGCCAGCAGCGACAGGGTGAACACTGAAGCTTTCTTT
j_gene: TRBJ2-5; d_gene: .; v_gene: TRBV6-5; CDR3aa: CASNPQGGQETQYF; CDR3nt: TGTGCCAGCAATCCACAGGGGGGGCAAGAGACCCAGTACTTC
j_gene: TRBJ2-3; d_gene: TRBD2; v_gene: TRBV9; CDR3aa: CASSVVLAGGTDTQYF; CDR3nt: TGTGCCAGCAGCGTAGTATTAGCGGGGGGCACAGATACGCAGTATTTT
j_gene: TRBJ2-7; d_gene: TRBD2; v_gene: TRBV19; CDR3aa: CASSIETSGPYEQYF; CDR3nt: TGTGCCAGTAGTATAGAGACTAGCGGACCCTACGAGCAGTACTTC
j_gene: TRBJ2-7; d_gene: .; v_gene: TRBV7-2; CDR3aa: CASRRAPRGEQYF; CDR3nt: TGTGCCAGCAGGAGAGCACCCCGTGGCGAGCAGTACTTC
j_gene: TRBJ1-1; d_gene: .; v_gene: TRBV24-1; CDR3aa: CATNEGSGTEAFF; CDR3nt: TGTGCCACCAATGAGGGGAGTGGGACTGAAGCTTTCTTT
j_gene: TRBJ1-2; d_gene: TRBD1; v_gene: TRBV30; CDR3aa: CAWDLQGAVTF; CDR3nt: TGTGCCTGGGACCTACAGGGGGCCGTCACCTTC
j_gene: TRBJ1-4; d_gene: TRBD1; v_gene: TRBV30; CDR3aa: CAFGQGGEKLFF; CDR3nt: TGTGCCTTCGGACAGGGGGGAGAAAAACTGTTTTTT
j_gene: TRBJ1-4; d_gene: TRBD1; v_gene: TRBV5-1; CDR3aa: CASSVTGAGEKLFF; CDR3nt: TGCGCCAGCAGCGTAACAGGGGCAGGTGAAAAACTGTTTTTT